This T cell receptor (beta chain) appears in the sequencing data of a study of T cell changes during pregnancy in multiple sclerosis. The CDR3 is 16 amino acids. Germline V gives CDR1 LGHNA, CDR2 YNFKEQ. V was pared by 4 bases and J by 3 bases, with 6 bases of the junction left unmatched. Here immunoSEQ multiplex PCR was the method, and the copy in TCRdb shows in-frame clones only, minus some. The repertoire holds about 38,000 clones, with approximately 93% as singletons. This clone was found once. The TCR originated in a female donor with multiple sclerosis, enrolled in a pregnancy study. This chain connects TRBV4-2 to TRBJ2-3; 11 positions agree with TRBD2. Source: CD8+ T cells from peripheral blood mononuclear cells, taken in the third trimester of pregnancy. The CDR3 region is CASSRLAGGTTDTQYF. CDR3 bases: TGTGCCAGCAGCCGATTAGCGGGGGGGACAACAGATACGCAGTATTTT.